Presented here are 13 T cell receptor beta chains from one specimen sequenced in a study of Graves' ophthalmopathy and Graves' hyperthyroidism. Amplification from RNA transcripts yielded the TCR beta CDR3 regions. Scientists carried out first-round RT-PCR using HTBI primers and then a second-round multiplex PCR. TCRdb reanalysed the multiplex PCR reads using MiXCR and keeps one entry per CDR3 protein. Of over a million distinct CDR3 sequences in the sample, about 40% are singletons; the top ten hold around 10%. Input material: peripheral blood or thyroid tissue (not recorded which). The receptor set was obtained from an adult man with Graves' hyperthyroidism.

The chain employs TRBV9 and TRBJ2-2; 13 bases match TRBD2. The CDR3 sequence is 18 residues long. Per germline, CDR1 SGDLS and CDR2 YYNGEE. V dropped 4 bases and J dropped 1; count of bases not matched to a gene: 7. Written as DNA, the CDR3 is TGTGCCAGCAGCCTTTCGGGACTAGCGGGGCTGAACACCGGGGAGCTGTTTTTT. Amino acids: CASSLSGLAGLNTGELFF.

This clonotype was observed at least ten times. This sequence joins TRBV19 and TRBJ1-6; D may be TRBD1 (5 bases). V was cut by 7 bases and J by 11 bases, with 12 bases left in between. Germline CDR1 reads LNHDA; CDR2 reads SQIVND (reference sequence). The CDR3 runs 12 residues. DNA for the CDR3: TGTGCCAGTAAACTCAGAGGGGCACCCCTCCACTTT. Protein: CASKLRGAPLHF.

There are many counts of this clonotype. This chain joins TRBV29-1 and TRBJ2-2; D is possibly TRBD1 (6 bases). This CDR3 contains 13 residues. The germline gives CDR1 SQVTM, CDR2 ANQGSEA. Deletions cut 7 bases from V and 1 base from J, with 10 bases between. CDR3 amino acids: CSGGQLNTGELFF. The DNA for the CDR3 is TGCAGCGGGGGACAACTGAACACCGGGGAGCTGTTTTTT.

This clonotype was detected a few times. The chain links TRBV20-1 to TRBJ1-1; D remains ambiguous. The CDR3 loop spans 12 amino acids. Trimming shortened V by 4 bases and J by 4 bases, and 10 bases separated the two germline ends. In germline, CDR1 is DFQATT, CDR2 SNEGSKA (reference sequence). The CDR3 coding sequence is TGCAGTGCTAAGAAGGCCAGCACTGAAGCTTTCTTT. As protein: CSAKKASTEAFF.

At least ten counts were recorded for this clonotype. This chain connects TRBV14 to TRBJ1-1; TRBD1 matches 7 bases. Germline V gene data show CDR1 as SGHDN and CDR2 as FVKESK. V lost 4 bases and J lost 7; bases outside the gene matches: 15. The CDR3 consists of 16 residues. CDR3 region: CASSLRTGLGYVEAFF. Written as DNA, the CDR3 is TGTGCCAGCAGCCTCAGGACAGGACTAGGGTATGTTGAAGCTTTCTTT.

The CDR3 is CASSVRDYSTYEQYF. The CDR3 DNA is TGTGCCAGCAGTGTCCGGGACTACTCGACCTACGAGCAGTACTTC. The chain joins TRBV28 to TRBJ2-7; TRBD2 matches 7 bases. The germline V gene encodes CDR1 MDHEN and CDR2 SYDVKM. The V and J ends lost 5 bases and 2 bases, in that order; junction bases with no gene match: 9. The CDR3 spans 15 residues.

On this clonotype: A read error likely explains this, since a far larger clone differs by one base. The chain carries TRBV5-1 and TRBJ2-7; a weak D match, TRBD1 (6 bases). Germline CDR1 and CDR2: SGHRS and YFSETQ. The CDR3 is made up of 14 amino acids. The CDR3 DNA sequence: TGCGCCAGCAGCTTGGAGGCAGGGGCCTACGGGCAGTACTTC. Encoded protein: CASSLEAGAYGQYF.

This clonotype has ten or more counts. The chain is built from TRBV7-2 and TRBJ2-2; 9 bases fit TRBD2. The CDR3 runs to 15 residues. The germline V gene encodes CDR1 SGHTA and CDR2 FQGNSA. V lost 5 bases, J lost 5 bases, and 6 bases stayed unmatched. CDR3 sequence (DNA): TGTGCCAGCAGCGCCAGGCTAGCGGGGACCGGGGAGCTGTTTTTT. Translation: CASSARLAGTGELFF. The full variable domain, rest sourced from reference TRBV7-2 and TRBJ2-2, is GAGVSQSPSNKVTEKGKDVELRCDPISGHTALYWYRQSLGQGLEFLIYFQGNSAPDKSGLPSDRFSAERTGGSVSTLTIQRTQQEDSAVYLCASSARLAGTGELFFGEGSRLTVL.

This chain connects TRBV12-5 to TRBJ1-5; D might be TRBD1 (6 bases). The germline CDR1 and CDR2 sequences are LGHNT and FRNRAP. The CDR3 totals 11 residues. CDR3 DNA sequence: TGTGCCAGCAAGGGGGGTCAGCCCCAGCATTTT. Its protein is CASKGGQPQHF.

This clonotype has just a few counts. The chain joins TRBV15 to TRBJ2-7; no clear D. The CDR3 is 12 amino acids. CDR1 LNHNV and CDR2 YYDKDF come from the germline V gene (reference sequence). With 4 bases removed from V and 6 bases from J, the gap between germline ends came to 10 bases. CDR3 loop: CATSKDPTEQYF. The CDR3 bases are TGTGCCACCAGCAAAGACCCCACCGAGCAGTACTTC.

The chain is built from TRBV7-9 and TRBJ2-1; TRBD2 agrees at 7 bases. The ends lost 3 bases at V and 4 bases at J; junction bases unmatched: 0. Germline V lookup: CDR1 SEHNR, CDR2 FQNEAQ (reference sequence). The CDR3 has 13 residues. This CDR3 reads CASSFSGYNEQFF. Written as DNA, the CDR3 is TGTGCCAGCAGCTTTAGCGGGTACAATGAGCAGTTCTTC.

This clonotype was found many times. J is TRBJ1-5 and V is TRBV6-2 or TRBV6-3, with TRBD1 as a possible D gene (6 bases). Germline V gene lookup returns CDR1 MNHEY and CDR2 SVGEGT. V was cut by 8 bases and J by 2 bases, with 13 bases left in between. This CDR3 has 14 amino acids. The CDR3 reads CASQRGNRNQPQHF. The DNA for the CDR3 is TGTGCCAGCCAGAGGGGGAATCGCAATCAGCCCCAGCATTTT.

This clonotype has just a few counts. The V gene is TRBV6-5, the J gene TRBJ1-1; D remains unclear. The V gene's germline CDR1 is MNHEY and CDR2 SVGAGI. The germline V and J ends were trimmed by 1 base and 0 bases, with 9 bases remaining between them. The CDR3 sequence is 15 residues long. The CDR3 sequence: CASSYFQGMNTEAFF. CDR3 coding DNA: TGTGCCAGCAGTTACTTCCAAGGGATGAACACTGAAGCTTTCTTT.